What follows are 15 T cell receptor beta chains derived from one specimen sequenced in a study of blood T cell repertoires in COVID-19. Assay: immunoSEQ multiplex PCR; the TCRdb copy retains only in-frame clones and omits some. The data contain 320,000 or so clones, around 85% of them seen just once; the ten biggest clones take up 1.5% to 2%. Source material: PBMCs or T cells enriched from blood (not recorded which). These receptors were obtained from a woman under 40 who had been exposed to COVID-19.

The chain is built from TRBV4-3 and TRBJ2-2; D is perhaps TRBD2 (5 bases). In germline, CDR1 is LGHNA, CDR2 YSLEER. This CDR3 contains 14 residues. Trimming shortened V by 3 bases and J by 1 base, and 6 bases separated the two germline ends. CDR3 DNA: TGCGCCAGCAGCCACCGGGAGAACACCGGGGAGCTGTTTTTT. It encodes CASSHRENTGELFF.

The chain couples TRBV5-6 to TRBJ1-2; the D is unclear. The CDR3 totals 14 residues. From germline, CDR1 is SGHDT and CDR2 YYEEEE. V shed 2 bases and J shed 5 bases, with 13 bases lying between them. CDR3 in amino acids: CASSFLRPLYGYTF. CDR3 coding DNA: TGTGCCAGCAGCTTTCTCCGTCCTCTGTATGGCTACACCTTC.

This clone was seen once. The chain uses TRBV29-1 and TRBJ1-4; D is perhaps TRBD1 (5 bases). From germline, CDR1 is SQVTM and CDR2 ANQGSEA. V lost 7 bases, J lost 7 bases, and 16 bases lay in between. CDR3 length: 13 amino acids. DNA for the CDR3: TGCAGCGCCGGGCGGGGGATTGGTGAAAAACTGTTTTTT. This translates into CSAGRGIGEKLFF.

At least ten counts were recorded for this clone. The chain uses TRBV6-1 and TRBJ1-5; D is possibly TRBD1 (6 bases). The V gene's germline CDR1 is MNHNS and CDR2 SASEGT. CDR3 length: 15 amino acids. V shed 7 bases and J shed 0 bases, with 13 bases lying between them. CDR3 sequence reads: CASKPGAPSNQPQHF. CDR3 sequence (DNA): TGTGCCAGCAAGCCAGGGGCCCCTAGCAATCAGCCCCAGCATTTT.

This chain joins TRBV7-8 and TRBJ1-5, with D perhaps matching TRBD1 (6 bases). V was shortened by 2 bases and J by 3 bases, with 8 bases between the two germline ends. This CDR3 is built from 14 residues. Germline loops: CDR1 SGHVS, CDR2 FQNEAQ. In DNA, the CDR3 is TGTGCCAGCAGCTTAAGGGGGAACAATCAGCCCCAGCATTTT. It translates to CASSLRGNNQPQHF.

V and J are TRBV24-1 and TRBJ2-2, with 7 bases identical to TRBD1. Germline assignment: CDR1 KGHDR and CDR2 SFDVKD. The CDR3 spans 15 residues. V gave up 4 bases and J gave up 4 bases; unmatched junction bases: 5. CDR3 nucleotides: TGTGCCACCAGTGAACCGGGACAGCTCACCGGGGAGCTGTTTTTT. It is translated as CATSEPGQLTGELFF.

This rearrangement joins TRBV13 to TRBJ2-3; TRBD2 agrees at 8 bases. Trimming removed 5 bases from V and 6 bases from J; junction bases left unmatched: 7. The CDR3 has 14 residues. Per the germline V gene, CDR1 is PRHDT and CDR2 is FYEKMQ (reference sequence). The CDR3 nucleotides read TGTGCCAGCAGCGGGGGACTAGTTCGGGATACGCAGTATTTT. As protein: CASSGGLVRDTQYF.

J is TRBJ1-1 and V is TRBV7-9; possible D gene TRBD1, 6 bases. Deletions cut 2 bases from V and 1 base from J, with 14 bases between. The CDR3 is made up of 16 amino acids. The germline V gene encodes CDR1 SEHNR and CDR2 FQNEAQ (reference sequence). CDR3 sequence reads: CASSLPVQGRNTEAFF. The CDR3 DNA is TGTGCCAGCAGCTTACCTGTACAGGGTCGGAACACTGAAGCTTTCTTT.

The chain couples TRBV9 to TRBJ1-4; no firm D call. The CDR3 consists of 14 residues. The V gene's germline CDR1 is SGDLS and CDR2 YYNGEE. Trimming left V 4 bases short and J 0 bases short, with 7 bases between. The CDR3 DNA is TGTGCCAGCAGCCCTATTTCAACTAATGAAAAACTGTTTTTT. Its translation: CASSPISTNEKLFF.

V is TRBV30 and J is TRBJ2-1; D is uncertain. The CDR3 spans 12 residues. Trimming removed 3 bases at V and 7 bases at J, with 10 bases between. Looked up from germline, CDR1 is GTSNPN and CDR2 is SVGIG (reference sequence). CDR3 in amino acids: CAWRGVENEQFF. CDR3 DNA sequence: TGTGCCTGGAGAGGAGTAGAAAATGAGCAGTTCTTC.

The chain combines TRBV5-4 with TRBJ1-1; the D gene is possibly TRBD1 (5 bases). The V end was cut by 2 bases, the J end by 1 base, with 15 bases between. The CDR3 consists of 16 residues. Germline CDR1 reads SGHNT; CDR2 reads YYREEE (reference sequence). The CDR3 DNA sequence: TGTGCCAGCAGCTTTATGTCGGCAGGGAAGAACACTGAAGCTTTCTTT. It yields the protein CASSFMSAGKNTEAFF.

This clone was seen once. This chain links TRBV28 with TRBJ1-2, with 9 bases identical to TRBD1. Germline trimming cut 5 bases from V and 0 bases from J; bases unmatched to any gene: 4. Germline values: CDR1 MDHEN, CDR2 SYDVKM. This CDR3 contains 15 residues. This CDR3 is CASSPGTGSNYGYTF. As DNA, the CDR3 is TGTGCCAGCAGTCCGGGGACAGGGTCTAACTATGGCTACACCTTC.

The rearrangement links TRBV28 to TRBJ1-2; 11 nucleotides line up with TRBD1. V trimming: 6 bases; J trimming: 7 bases; junction bases outside the gene matches: 4. Germline-derived CDR1 and CDR2 are MDHEN and SYDVKM. The CDR3 contains 13 residues. CDR3 DNA sequence: TGTGCCAGCAGCCGGGGACAGGGGGGTGGCTACACCTTC. Translation gives CASSRGQGGGYTF.

The rearrangement joins TRBV29-1 to TRBJ1-2; a weak D match, TRBD1 (5 bases). V was cut by 6 bases and J by 1 base, with 21 bases left in between. The germline CDR1 and CDR2 sequences are SQVTM and ANQGSEA. The CDR3 length is 16 residues. The CDR3 DNA reads as TGCAGCGTCCTGGGGCGGACTAACTCTCTTAACTATGGCTACACCTTC. This codes for CSVLGRTNSLNYGYTF.

The V gene is TRBV7-2, the J gene TRBJ2-7; 8 bases align to TRBD1. This CDR3 has 15 residues. J was trimmed by 3 bases and V by 3 bases; bases with no gene match: 7. CDR1 and CDR2 from the germline V gene are SGHTA and FQGNSA. The CDR3 nucleotides are TGTGCCAGCAGCTTGCGAGGACAGGGACTCTACGAGCAGTACTTC. It encodes CASSLRGQGLYEQYF.